This TCR beta chain was sequenced for a study of cytomegalovirus exposure and HLA in healthy donors. Study-level information: The early release's HLA-typed donors yielded tens of millions of unique TCRs. Genotyping showed roughly 81% of fewer than 500 donors falling in the Caucasian-associated ancestry cluster.

Primers: 60 Vbeta forward and 13 Jbeta reverse. TCRdb's table, derived via immunoSEQ multiplex PCR, lists solely in-frame clones and lacks some. The table includes 170,000 or so clones, 84% detected once. The CDR3 has 16 residues. Germline CDR1 reads SGHDN; CDR2 reads FVKESK. The V segment lost 1 base and the J segment 2 bases; nucleotides outside the gene matches: 8. As for this clone: The antigen is undetermined.

General study results and limits: In an earlier analysis, about 87% or about 30%: the productive usage of most TCR beta V segments. Presence/absence comparisons presumed near-even sequencing depth among donors.

V usage is TRBV14 and J usage is TRBJ2-7; TRBD1 matches at 7 bases. Sequenced input: PBMCs. This receptor was obtained from a man between 50 and 59 years old in good health and CMV-seropositive. DNA for the CDR3: TGTGCCAGCAGCCAAGGGAGACGGACAGGAACCTACGAGCAGTACTTC. Translating gives CASSQGRRTGTYEQYF. Based on the CDR3 plus reference TRBV14 and TRBJ2-7, the full variable domain is EAGVTQFPSHSVIEKGQTVTLRCDPISGHDNLYWYRRVMGKEIKFLLHFVKESKQDESGMPNNRFLAERTGGTYSTLKVQPAELEDSGVYFCASSQGRRTGTYEQYFGPGTRLTVT.